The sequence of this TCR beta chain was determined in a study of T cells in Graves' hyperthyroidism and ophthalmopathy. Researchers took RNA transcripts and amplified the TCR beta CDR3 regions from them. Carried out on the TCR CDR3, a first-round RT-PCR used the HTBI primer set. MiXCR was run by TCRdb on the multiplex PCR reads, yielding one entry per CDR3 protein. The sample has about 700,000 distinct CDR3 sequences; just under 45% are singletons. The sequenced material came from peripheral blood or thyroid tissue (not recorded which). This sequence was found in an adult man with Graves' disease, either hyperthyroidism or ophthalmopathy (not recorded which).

The CDR3, as DNA: TGCAGCGTTGTGGGAAAGGGAAACACCATATATTTT. Translating it yields CSVVGKGNTIYF. The gene calls are TRBV29-1 and TRBJ1-3; the D is unclear. The germline V gene encodes CDR1 SQVTM and CDR2 ANQGSEA. This CDR3 has 12 residues. V was clipped by 4 bases and J by 4 bases, with 8 bases between them.